Each of the 26 T cell receptor beta chains below was sequenced from the same sample in a study of CD8+ T cells in alopecia areata. Extracted from the samples, RNA was reverse transcribed into cDNA to serve as the sequencing template. Method: immunoSEQ multiplex PCR; TCRdb's copy keeps in-frame clones and lacks some. The table includes about 130,000 clones, about 60% detected once. Sequenced here: CD4+ T cells sorted from blood, sampled at week 0. All receptors come from a human donor with alopecia areata.

This chain links TRBV7-8 with TRBJ2-4; TRBD2 matches at 13 bases. V gave up 5 bases and J gave up 0 bases; unmatched junction bases: 13. CDR1 is SGHVS, CDR2 FQNEAQ, per germline. CDR3 length equals 20 residues. CDR3 bases: TGTGCCAGCAGCGATGGACTAGCGGGGGCCATGGTTCCAGCCAAAAACATTCAGTACTTC. It specifies CASSDGLAGAMVPAKNIQYF.

This clone was recorded only once. The chain employs TRBV4-2 and TRBJ2-3; D not certain. The V gene lost 4 bases and the J gene lost 1 base, with 6 bases spanning the gap. CDR1 is LGHNA, CDR2 YNFKEQ, per germline. The CDR3 totals 13 residues. In DNA, the CDR3 is TGTGCCAGCAGCCCCCGGGGCACAGATACGCAGTATTTT. Translated, it gives CASSPRGTDTQYF.

The chain carries TRBV20-1 and TRBJ1-4; D gene unclear. Germline CDR1 DFQATT, CDR2 SNEGSKA (reference sequence). V was shortened by 6 bases and J by 8 bases, with 7 bases between the two germline ends. This CDR3 has 10 amino acids. The CDR3 is CSATGEKLFF. The CDR3 DNA sequence: TGCAGTGCCACTGGAGAAAAACTGTTTTTT.

The V and J genes are TRBV6-5 and TRBJ1-4; the match to TRBD1 covers 7 bases. This CDR3 region has 14 residues. The V gene end was trimmed by 2 bases and the J gene end by 8 bases; junction bases not matched to a gene: 5. Looked up from germline, CDR1 is MNHEY and CDR2 is SVGAGI. DNA for the CDR3: TGTGCCAGCAGTTACACGACAGGGAGGGAAAAACTGTTTTTT. It specifies CASSYTTGREKLFF.

This chain connects TRBV4-1 to TRBJ2-1; the D is unclear. The V and J ends lost 2 bases and 11 bases respectively, with 13 bases between them. The CDR3 spans 13 residues. The germline V gene has CDR1 MGHRA and CDR2 YSYEKL. The CDR3 spells CASSQSGPPKQFF. In DNA, the CDR3 is TGCGCCAGCAGCCAATCCGGGCCTCCGAAGCAGTTCTTC.

The genes are TRBV7-2 and TRBJ1-6; no clear D. The germline V and J ends were trimmed by 5 bases and 9 bases, with 11 bases remaining between them. Germline CDR1 reads SGHTA; CDR2 reads FQGNSA. The CDR3 runs to 13 residues. CDR3 DNA sequence: TGTGCCAGCAGCCCGAATATCGGTTCACCCCTCCACTTT. Residues: CASSPNIGSPLHF.

In its sample, this clone was seen a few times. This chain links TRBV29-1 with TRBJ2-1; 16 bases match TRBD2. V shed 3 bases, J shed 4 bases, and the junction held 3 bases outside the gene matches. The V gene's germline CDR1 is SQVTM and CDR2 ANQGSEA. This CDR3 comprises 16 residues. CDR3 DNA: TGCAGCGTTGAGGGACTAGCGGGGGGGAGGTACAATGAGCAGTTCTTC. Its translation is CSVEGLAGGRYNEQFF.

The chain carries TRBV5-1 and TRBJ1-1; the match to TRBD1 covers 8 bases. The CDR3 sequence is 15 residues long. J lost 9 bases, V lost 4 bases, and 14 bases had no gene match. The V gene's germline CDR1 is SGHRS and CDR2 YFSETQ. The CDR3: CASSLRASTGAKAFF. The CDR3 DNA sequence: TGCGCCAGCAGCCTTAGGGCCTCGACAGGGGCGAAAGCTTTCTTT.

This chain joins TRBV14 and TRBJ1-2; D is unresolved. Between the trimmed V and J ends, which lost 0 bases and 5 bases, there was a span of 7 bases. Germline loops: CDR1 SGHDN, CDR2 FVKESK. The CDR3 loop spans 13 amino acids. The CDR3 loop is CASSQEGRYGYTF. The CDR3 nucleotides read TGTGCCAGCAGCCAAGAAGGCAGATATGGCTACACCTTC.

This chain connects TRBV30 to TRBJ2-7; TRBD2 matches 8 bases. Looked up from germline, CDR1 is GTSNPN and CDR2 is SVGIG (reference sequence). V shed 5 bases, J shed 2 bases, and the junction held 5 bases outside the gene matches. This CDR3 region has 13 residues. The CDR3 reads CAWGAGVAYEQYF. The CDR3 DNA sequence: TGTGCCTGGGGAGCGGGGGTCGCCTACGAGCAGTACTTC.

This clone was counted a few times. The CDR3, as DNA: TGTGCCTGGAGGGTGGAGGGCACAGATACGCAGTATTTT. Residues: CAWRVEGTDTQYF. The chain couples TRBV30 to TRBJ2-3, with D possibly being TRBD2 (5 bases). Germline V lookup: CDR1 GTSNPN, CDR2 SVGIG (reference sequence). Between the trimmed V and J ends, which lost 3 bases and 1 base, there was a span of 8 bases. The CDR3 is made up of 13 amino acids.

This clone occurred a few times. V gene TRBV10-3 combines with J gene TRBJ2-2, with 7 bases aligning to TRBD2. CDR1 and CDR2 (germline): ENHRY, SYGVKD. The CDR3 contains 16 residues. With 10 bases clipped from V and 5 bases from J, the junction kept 16 bases outside the gene matches. This CDR3 reads CATSTPERGPTGELFF. For the CDR3, the DNA is TGTGCCACCTCCACTCCCGAGCGGGGTCCTACCGGGGAGCTGTTTTTT.

The sample holds a few counts of this clone. The chain has TRBV18 and TRBJ1-5, with a tentative D call TRBD1 (6 bases). V lost 3 bases, J lost 9 bases, and 21 bases lay in between. The CDR3 runs 16 residues. Germline-derived CDR1 and CDR2 are KGHSH and LQKENI. This chain's CDR3 is CASSPDSAGTPSPQHF. The CDR3 region has the DNA TGTGCCAGCTCACCGGACAGTGCCGGCACCCCATCGCCCCAGCATTTT.

Here the CDR3 DNA reads TGTGCCAGCAGCGGACAGGGGGCGGCTGAAGCTTTCTTT. Encoded protein: CASSGQGAAEAFF. The rearrangement links TRBV2 to TRBJ1-1, with TRBD1 identical over 11 bases. The J segment lost 6 bases and the V segment lost 6 bases, leaving 3 bases of the junction unmatched. This CDR3 is 13 amino acids long. Germline CDR1 and CDR2: SNHLY and FYNNEI.

In its sample, this clone was seen once. The rearrangement links TRBV29-1 to TRBJ2-7; no clear D. The CDR3 has 11 amino acids. The germline CDR1 and CDR2 sequences are SQVTM and ANQGSEA. The V end was cut by 8 bases, the J end by 4 bases, with 12 bases between. CDR3 DNA: TGCAGCCTCACCCCCGGATACGAGCAGTACTTC. It encodes CSLTPGYEQYF.

The chain has TRBV6-1 and TRBJ2-1, with D maybe TRBD1 (5 bases). There are 14 residues in the CDR3. V lost 7 bases, J lost 0 bases, and 10 bases lay in between. Germline-derived CDR1 and CDR2 are MNHNS and SASEGT. In DNA, the CDR3 is TGTGCCAGCACCCTAGACAGCTCCTACAATGAGCAGTTCTTC. It specifies CASTLDSSYNEQFF.

This clone was picked up many times. The rearrangement links TRBV21-1 to TRBJ2-4. TRBV21-1 corresponds to a pseudogene. The length of the CDR3 is 18 residues. DNA of the CDR3: TGTGCCAGCAGCTCGAACGGCACAGGGAGGAGGGCCAAAAACATTCAGTACTTC. This codes for CASSSNGTGRRAKNIQYF.

The rearrangement joins TRBV7-9 to TRBJ2-5; D gene ambiguous. Trimming cost V 3 bases and J 1 base, with 9 bases left between them. There are 14 residues in the CDR3. Germline loops: CDR1 SEHNR, CDR2 FQNEAQ (reference sequence). The CDR3 DNA follows: TGTGCCAGCAGCTTTTCCAGCATCCAAGAGACCCAGTACTTC. The encoded protein is CASSFSSIQETQYF.

The rearrangement links TRBV29-1 to TRBJ2-5; D possibly corresponds to TRBD2 (6 bases). Trimming shortened V by 1 base and J by 4 bases, and 7 bases separated the two germline ends. Per the germline V gene, CDR1 is SQVTM and CDR2 is ANQGSEA. This CDR3 has 12 residues. The CDR3 DNA follows: TGCAGCGTTGAAGCCGGGGGAGAGACCCAGTACTTC. This codes for CSVEAGGETQYF.

The chain carries TRBV15 and TRBJ2-1; possible D gene TRBD2, 6 bases. The CDR3 consists of 18 residues. From germline, CDR1 is LNHNV and CDR2 YYDKDF (reference sequence). Trimming left V 1 base short and J 2 bases short, with 18 bases between. The CDR3 sequence: CATSRVGRTGVPYNEQFF. Written as DNA, the CDR3 is TGTGCCACCAGCAGAGTAGGTCGTACGGGGGTACCCTACAATGAGCAGTTCTTC.

As DNA, the CDR3 is TGTGCCAGCAGCGTAGCGTCGGAGCGAGGGGAGACCCAGTACTTC. It translates to CASSVASERGETQYF. V is TRBV9 and J is TRBJ2-5; perhaps TRBD2 as D (5 bases). The ends were cut back, 0 bases at V and 5 bases at J, with 14 bases in the middle. There are 15 residues in the CDR3. Germline V gene data show CDR1 as SGDLS and CDR2 as YYNGEE. Based on the CDR3 plus reference TRBV9 and TRBJ2-5, the full variable domain is DSGVTQTPKHLITATGQRVTLRCSPRSGDLSVYWYQQSLDQGLQFLIQYYNGEERAKGNILERFSAQQFPDLHSELNLSSLELGDSALYFCASSVASERGETQYFGPGTRLLVL.

V gene TRBV4-1 combines with J gene TRBJ1-6, with D possibly TRBD1 on 6 matching bases. There are 17 residues in the CDR3. Germline CDR1 MGHRA, CDR2 YSYEKL. The V end lost 3 bases, the J end lost 0 bases, and 12 bases lay between the germline ends. The CDR3 loop reads CASSHGGAGSYNSPLHF. CDR3 coding DNA: TGCGCCAGCAGCCACGGGGGGGCAGGCTCCTATAATTCACCCCTCCACTTT.

The rearrangement joins TRBV5-1 to TRBJ1-2; 8 bases map to TRBD1. Germline V gene data show CDR1 as SGHRS and CDR2 as YFSETQ. The trim removed 4 bases at V and 4 bases at J, leaving 9 bases unmatched. The CDR3 sequence is 15 residues long. The CDR3 loop is CASSVSGGEGYGYTF. Written as DNA, the CDR3 is TGCGCCAGCAGCGTTTCAGGGGGCGAAGGCTATGGCTACACCTTC.

The chain combines TRBV4-3 with TRBJ2-7, with 7 nucleotides matching TRBD2. Trimming removed 1 base from V and 0 bases from J; junction bases left unmatched: 6. Germline V lookup: CDR1 LGHNA, CDR2 YSLEER. CDR3 size: 16 residues. CDR3 in amino acids: CASSQVYRGSSYEQYF. The DNA for the CDR3 is TGCGCCAGCAGCCAAGTATATCGCGGGAGCTCCTACGAGCAGTACTTC.

This chain connects TRBV29-1 to TRBJ2-7, with TRBD2 as a possible D gene (6 bases). The CDR3 has 11 amino acids. Germline values: CDR1 SQVTM, CDR2 ANQGSEA. The V and J ends lost 6 bases and 2 bases respectively, with 8 bases between them. CDR3 nucleotides: TGCAGCGTCCGGGAGACCTACGAGCAGTACTTC. Translation: CSVRETYEQYF.

This chain links TRBV23-1 with TRBJ1-1; a possible D gene is TRBD1 (6 bases). TRBV23-1 is an ORF, and what it does is uncertain. V was shortened by 4 bases and J by 1 base, with 10 bases between the two germline ends. This CDR3 region has 14 residues. The CDR3: CASSPTGKNTEAFF. The CDR3, as DNA: TGCGCCAGCAGTCCAACAGGGAAGAACACTGAAGCTTTCTTT.